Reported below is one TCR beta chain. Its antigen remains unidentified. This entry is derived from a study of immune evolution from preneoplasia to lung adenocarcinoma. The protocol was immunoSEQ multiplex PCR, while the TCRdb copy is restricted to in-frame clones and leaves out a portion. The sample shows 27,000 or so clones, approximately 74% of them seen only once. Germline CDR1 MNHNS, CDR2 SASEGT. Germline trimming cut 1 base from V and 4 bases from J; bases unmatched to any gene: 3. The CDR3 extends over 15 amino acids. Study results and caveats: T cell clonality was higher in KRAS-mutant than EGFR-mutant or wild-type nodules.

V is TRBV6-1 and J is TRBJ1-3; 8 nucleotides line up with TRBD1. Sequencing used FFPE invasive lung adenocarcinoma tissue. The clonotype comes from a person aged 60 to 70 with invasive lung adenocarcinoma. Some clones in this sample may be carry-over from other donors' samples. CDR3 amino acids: CASSEGTGPGNTIYF. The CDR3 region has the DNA TGTGCCAGCAGTGAAGGGACAGGGCCAGGAAACACCATATATTTT.